These 30 T cell receptor beta chains share one sample of origin, sequenced in a study of T cell repertoires in cytomegalovirus infection. Their specific antigens are unknown. TCRdb reanalysed the reads using MiXCR and keeps one entry per CDR3 protein. The sample records 150,000 or so distinct CDR3 sequences, about a fifth being singletons. The sample was CD8+ T cells from cultured PBMCs, taken from culture after CMV antigen stimulation. These TCRs come from a human donor in good health (CMV status not recorded). Some clones in this sample may be carry-over from other donors' samples.

This sequence joins TRBV19 and TRBJ1-1; 7 bases line up with TRBD1. The germline V gene encodes CDR1 LNHDA and CDR2 SQIVND (reference sequence). The ends lost 4 bases at V and 4 bases at J; junction bases unmatched: 9. The CDR3 is 15 amino acids. CDR3 loop: CASSTETGIVTEAFF. The CDR3 DNA reads TGTGCCAGTAGTACTGAGACAGGGATAGTCACTGAAGCTTTCTTT.

The rearrangement joins TRBV6-5 to TRBJ2-3, with D uncertain. CDR3 size: 14 residues. V was cut by 5 bases and J by 0 bases, with 9 bases left in between. Germline CDR1 MNHEY, CDR2 SVGAGI. The CDR3 reads CASSELDSTDTQYF. The CDR3 DNA follows: TGTGCCAGCAGTGAGCTAGATAGCACAGATACGCAGTATTTT.

This rearrangement joins TRBV7-8 to TRBJ2-2; maybe TRBD1 (6 bases). V dropped 8 bases and J dropped 2 bases, with 15 bases sitting between them. CDR3 size: 15 residues. CDR1 is SGHVS and CDR2 is FQNEAQ in the germline V gene. The CDR3 DNA reads as TGTGCCAGCCAAGAACAGGGAATAAACACCGGGGAGCTGTTTTTT. This gives the protein CASQEQGINTGELFF.

This clonotype has more than one count but fewer than ten. The chain has TRBV6-2 or TRBV6-3 and TRBJ1-2; 7 positions agree with TRBD1. CDR1 and CDR2 (germline): MNHEY, SVGEGT. Losses at the gene ends were 7 bases for V and 4 bases for J; bases not matched to a gene: 12. The CDR3 is 15 amino acids. Here the CDR3 reads CASTVPGDRIYGYTF. The CDR3 DNA reads TGTGCCAGCACTGTCCCCGGGGACAGAATCTATGGCTACACCTTC.

The table lists this clonotype with a few counts. At one end the junction does not follow the germline gene, possibly because of a read error. V gene TRBV6-5 combines with J gene TRBJ1-2; D is possibly TRBD1 (5 bases). The CDR3 extends over 14 amino acids. The germline gives CDR1 MNHEY, CDR2 SVGAGI. The CDR3 protein is CASSTWTFNDGYTF. The CDR3 coding sequence is TGTGCCAGCAGTACGTGGACATTTAACGATGGCTACACCTTC.

This chain joins TRBV7-2 and TRBJ1-3, with a possible D match to TRBD1 (5 bases). CDR1 and CDR2 from the germline V gene are SGHTA and FQGNSA. The ends were cut back, 2 bases at V and 0 bases at J, with 11 bases in the middle. The CDR3 covers 16 residues. Here the CDR3 DNA reads TGTGCCAGCAGCTTAAAGTGGGGCGGCTCTGGAAACACCATATATTTT. This codes for CASSLKWGGSGNTIYF.

A single count supports this clonotype. V gene TRBV20-1 combines with J gene TRBJ1-2; 7 nucleotides align to TRBD1. CDR1 DFQATT and CDR2 SNEGSKA come from the germline V gene (reference sequence). CDR3 length: 11 residues. As DNA, the CDR3 is TGCAGCGCAGCTCAGGGGGAAGGCTACACCTTC. It translates to CSAAQGEGYTF.

Many counts were recorded for this clonotype. J is TRBJ2-7 and V is TRBV12-3 or TRBV12-4, with D possibly matching TRBD1 (6 bases). The CDR3 loop spans 13 amino acids. Between the trimmed V and J ends, which lost 3 bases and 2 bases, there was a span of 8 bases. The CDR3 DNA follows: TGTGCCAGCAGTTTTGGACAGACCTACGAGCAGTACTTC. It encodes CASSFGQTYEQYF.

This clonotype was detected a few times. The V and J genes are TRBV7-6 and TRBJ1-1; D remains unclear. This CDR3 contains 12 residues. Germline CDR1 and CDR2: SGHVS and FNYEAQ. The V and J ends lost 5 bases and 6 bases respectively, with 10 bases between them. For the CDR3, the DNA is TGTGCCAGCAGCCCGGGCCCCCCTGAAGCTTTCTTT. Translating it yields CASSPGPPEAFF.

CDR3 nucleotides: TGTGCCAGTACCCCGGGGGGGCCGAACACTGAAGCTTTCTTT. The encoded protein is CASTPGGPNTEAFF. This chain joins TRBV19 and TRBJ1-1; perhaps TRBD1 as D (6 bases). With 7 bases removed from V and 1 base from J, the gap between germline ends came to 13 bases. The CDR3 runs 14 residues. Germline V gene data show CDR1 as LNHDA and CDR2 as SQIVND (reference sequence). The full variable domain, rest sourced from reference TRBV19 and TRBJ1-1, is DGGITQSPKYLFRKEGQNVTLSCEQNLNHDAMYWYRQDPGQGLRLIYYSQIVNDFQKGDIAEGYSVSREKKESFPLTVTSAQKNPTAFYLCASTPGGPNTEAFFGQGTRLTVV.

The rearrangement links TRBV5-3 to TRBJ2-7; D is undetermined. TRBV5-3 is labeled an ORF, and its function is uncertain. Trimming stripped 0 bases from V and 6 bases from J, with 13 bases between. CDR3 length: 14 residues. CDR3: CARSLERRSAEQYF. The CDR3 DNA sequence: TGTGCCAGAAGCTTGGAACGTCGCAGCGCCGAGCAGTACTTC.

CDR3 coding DNA: TGTGCCAGCAGCTTAGGGGGGGACAGGGCGTTTTGCGTC. Amino acids: CASSLGGDRAFCV. The V gene is TRBV7-8, the J gene TRBJ2-7; 9 nucleotides line up with TRBD1. The CDR3 sequence is 13 residues long. Germline CDR1 SGHVS, CDR2 FQNEAQ.

This clonotype was detected only a few times. The chain is built from TRBV12-3 or TRBV12-4 and TRBJ1-1; possible D gene TRBD1, 5 bases. The V end was cut by 6 bases, the J end by 7 bases, with 15 bases between. The CDR3 sequence is 13 residues long. CDR3 coding DNA: TGTGCCAGCAGCCCGGGGGGAGGACTTGAAGCTTTCTTT. Its protein product is CASSPGGGLEAFF.

The V and J genes are TRBV7-9 and TRBJ2-3, with 11 positions matching TRBD2. The CDR3 spans 16 residues. CDR1 is SEHNR and CDR2 is FQNEAQ in the germline V gene (reference sequence). With V trimmed by 4 bases and J by 5 bases, 8 bases remained unmatched. The CDR3: CASSYLSGGAKDTQYF. CDR3 nucleotides: TGTGCCAGCAGCTATCTTAGCGGGGGGGCCAAAGATACGCAGTATTTT.

This clonotype has a handful of counts. This rearrangement joins TRBV11-2 to TRBJ2-2, with 8 bases fitting TRBD2. CDR1 and CDR2 (germline): SGHAT, FQNNGV. The CDR3 is 17 amino acids. With V trimmed by 6 bases and J by 2 bases, 11 bases remained unmatched. The CDR3 DNA is TGTGCCAGCAGATCGAGGGAGCGGGGGCCCAACACCGGGGAGCTGTTTTTT. As protein: CASRSRERGPNTGELFF.

The chain uses TRBV2 and TRBJ2-1, with TRBD2 identical over 8 bases. The CDR3 spans 14 residues. Germline-derived CDR1 and CDR2 are SNHLY and FYNNEI. Unmatched junction bases numbered 12, after V lost 9 bases and J lost 8 bases. The CDR3 DNA follows: TGTGCCAGTGCCGGGACTAGAGTTAGGGATGAGCAGTTCTTC. This encodes CASAGTRVRDEQFF.

This clonotype was recorded a few times. The chain recombines TRBV7-6 with TRBJ1-3; D remains ambiguous. CDR3 length: 13 amino acids. The germline gives CDR1 SGHVS, CDR2 FNYEAQ. The V end lost 1 base, the J end lost 4 bases, and 5 bases lay between the germline ends. CDR3 in amino acids: CASSLVLGNTIYF. In nucleotides, the CDR3 is TGTGCCAGCAGCTTAGTTCTGGGAAACACCATATATTTT.

The table lists this clonotype with a few counts. The rearrangement uses TRBV27 and TRBJ2-3; no definite D call. Trimming shortened V by 5 bases and J by 2 bases, and 11 bases separated the two germline ends. The CDR3 runs to 14 residues. CDR1 and CDR2 (germline): MNHEY, SMNVEV (reference sequence). In DNA form, the CDR3 reads TGTGCCAGCAGTCCTTGGGGAAACACAGATACGCAGTATTTT. As protein: CASSPWGNTDTQYF.

This clonotype has just a few counts. The chain recombines TRBV4-3 with TRBJ1-1, with a possible D match to TRBD1 (5 bases). The germline V gene has CDR1 LGHNA and CDR2 YSLEER. Trimming removed 1 base from V and 3 bases from J, with 15 bases in between. This CDR3 contains 16 residues. CDR3 nucleotides: TGCGCCAGCAGCCAAGCCCTAGACAGACCCGACACTGAAGCTTTCTTT. It specifies CASSQALDRPDTEAFF.

This rearrangement joins TRBV6-2 or TRBV6-3 to TRBJ1-5, with 11 bases matching TRBD1. The germline V gene encodes CDR1 MNHEY and CDR2 SVGEGT. Trimming removed 0 bases from V and 4 bases from J; junction bases left unmatched: 5. The CDR3 totals 17 residues. CDR3 DNA: TGTGCCAGCAGTTACTCGAGGACAGGGGGCTTAAATCAGCCCCAGCATTTT. Amino acid sequence: CASSYSRTGGLNQPQHF.

This chain uses TRBV4-1 with TRBJ2-1, with D unresolved. The germline V gene has CDR1 MGHRA and CDR2 YSYEKL. V lost 3 bases, J lost 2 bases, and 11 bases lay in between. This CDR3 contains 15 residues. The CDR3 region is CASSQELPAYNEQFF. For the CDR3, the DNA is TGCGCCAGCAGCCAGGAACTACCCGCCTACAATGAGCAGTTCTTC.

This chain connects TRBV7-8 to TRBJ1-3, with unresolved D. V lost 5 bases to trimming and J lost 0 bases, with 8 bases between them. Germline lookup yields CDR1 SGHVS and CDR2 FQNEAQ. The length of the CDR3 is 14 residues. The DNA for the CDR3 is TGTGCCAGCAGCCCTGCGCACTCTGGAAACACCATATATTTT. Its translation: CASSPAHSGNTIYF.

This clonotype was observed a handful of times. V gene TRBV27 combines with J gene TRBJ2-1; TRBD2 matches at 7 bases. The germline gives CDR1 MNHEY, CDR2 SMNVEV (reference sequence). The junction had 2 bases not matched to a gene; V was cut back by 0 bases and J by 9 bases. This CDR3 has 13 residues. Written as DNA, the CDR3 is TGTGCCAGCAGTTTATCGGGAGGGCTTGAGCAGTTCTTC. Protein: CASSLSGGLEQFF.

This clonotype was seen more than once but under ten times. The CDR3 DNA follows: TGTGCCAGCAGTTCCTATGCCAGGACAGGGTTTATCGATGAGCAGTTCTTC. It encodes CASSSYARTGFIDEQFF. The rearrangement uses TRBV12-3 or TRBV12-4 and TRBJ2-1, with 8 bases fitting TRBD1. The junction had 16 bases not matched to a gene; V was cut back by 4 bases and J by 8 bases. The CDR3 is 17 residues long.

The sample holds a few counts of this clonotype. The gene calls are TRBV4-1 and TRBJ1-5, with D perhaps TRBD1 (5 bases). This CDR3 contains 16 residues. Germline V CDR1 and CDR2: MGHRA, YSYEKL. Deletions cut 4 bases from V and 2 bases from J, with 15 bases between. CDR3 amino acids: CASSPSQGLGNQPQHF. The CDR3 nucleotides read TGCGCCAGCAGCCCGAGTCAGGGACTTGGCAATCAGCCCCAGCATTTT.

This clonotype was detected only a few times. This chain links TRBV12-3 or TRBV12-4 with TRBJ2-3; maybe TRBD2 (6 bases). The ends were cut back, 3 bases at V and 3 bases at J, with 13 bases in the middle. The CDR3 runs to 15 residues. Written as DNA, the CDR3 is TGTGCCAGCAGTTTGGAGGGCTGGGGAACAGATACGCAGTATTTT. This codes for CASSLEGWGTDTQYF.

The V call is TRBV14, the J call TRBJ2-5, with D unresolved. The CDR3 extends over 12 amino acids. The V end was cut by 6 bases, the J end by 7 bases, with 12 bases between. Germline V gene lookup returns CDR1 SGHDN and CDR2 FVKESK. CDR3 protein: CASSPAVGTQYF. In DNA, the CDR3 is TGTGCCAGCAGTCCAGCCGTCGGGACCCAGTACTTC.

Worth noting for this clonotype: This clone may be a read error of a much larger clone one base away. The chain is built from TRBV4-1 and TRBJ1-1, with 7 bases matching TRBD1. The CDR3 contains 15 residues. Germline V gene lookup returns CDR1 MGHRA and CDR2 YSYEKL. V lost 0 bases and J lost 1; bases outside the gene matches: 2. CDR3 region: CASSQDNRGNTEAFF. The CDR3 DNA reads as TGCGCCAGCAGCCAAGATAACAGGGGGAACACTGAAGCTTTCTTT.

The chain carries TRBV4-1 and TRBJ2-1; D is unclear. This CDR3 is 12 amino acids long. Germline assignment: CDR1 MGHRA and CDR2 YSYEKL. Trimming cost V 0 bases and J 13 bases, with 10 bases left between them. The CDR3 reads CASSQDRYFQFF. The DNA of the CDR3 is TGCGCCAGCAGCCAAGATCGGTACTTTCAGTTCTTC.

V is TRBV19 and J is TRBJ2-1; D not certain. V gave up 5 bases and J gave up 2 bases, with 13 bases separating them. CDR3 length: 15 amino acids. The V gene's germline CDR1 is LNHDA and CDR2 SQIVND (reference sequence). The CDR3 DNA reads as TGTGCCAGTAGTGGCGAGCTACCCCCCTACAATGAGCAGTTCTTC. Amino acids: CASSGELPPYNEQFF.